The entry below describes one T cell receptor (beta chain). What it binds is unknown. This specimen belongs to a study of cytomegalovirus exposure and HLA in healthy donors. Study-wide context: Researchers previously reported finding more than 100 million unique TCR beta sequences from approximately 200 million T cells.

Study-level points and caveats: There were several of the most significant clusters that appeared linked to common viral pathogens in a later analysis. Immune exposure information available was restricted to CMV serostatus.

The PCR had 60 Vbeta and 13 Jbeta primers. Study processing details: Later reanalysis found 75 million to 95 million unique TCR beta chains, around 9.9 million of them shared. Method: immunoSEQ multiplex PCR; TCRdb's copy keeps in-frame clones and lacks some. V and J calls plus clone size are reproduced from that table; the DNA served to infer D and trimming. The sample lists 60,000 to 70,000 clones, about 70% occurring once. Sequenced sample: PBMCs. The receptor was isolated from a woman in her 30s in good health and CMV-seronegative.

The CDR3 nucleotides are TGTGCCAGCAAAGGTCAGGCTAACTATGGCTACACCTTC. As protein: CASKGQANYGYTF. The gene calls are TRBV6-5 and TRBJ1-2; no clear D. The V end lost 7 bases, the J end lost 0 bases, and 9 bases lay between the germline ends. CDR1 is MNHEY, CDR2 SVGAGI, per germline. The CDR3 extends over 13 amino acids.